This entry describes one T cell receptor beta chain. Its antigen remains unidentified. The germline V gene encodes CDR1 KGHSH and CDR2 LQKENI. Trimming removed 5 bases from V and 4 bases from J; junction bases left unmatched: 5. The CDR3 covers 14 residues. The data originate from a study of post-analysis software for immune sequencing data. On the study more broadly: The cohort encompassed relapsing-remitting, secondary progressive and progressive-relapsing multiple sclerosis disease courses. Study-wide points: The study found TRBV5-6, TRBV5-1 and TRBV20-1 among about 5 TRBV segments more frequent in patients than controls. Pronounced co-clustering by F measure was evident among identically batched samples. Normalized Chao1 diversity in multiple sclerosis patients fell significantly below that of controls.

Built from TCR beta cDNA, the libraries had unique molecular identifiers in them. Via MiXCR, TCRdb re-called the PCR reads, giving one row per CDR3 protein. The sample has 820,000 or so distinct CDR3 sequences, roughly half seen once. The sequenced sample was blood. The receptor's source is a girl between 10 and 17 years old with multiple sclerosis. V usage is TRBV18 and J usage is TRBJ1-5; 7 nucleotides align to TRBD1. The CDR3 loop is CASSATGRNQPQHF. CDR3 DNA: TGTGCCAGCTCAGCGACAGGGCGGAATCAGCCCCAGCATTTT.